This T cell receptor beta chain was documented in a study of blood T cell repertoires in COVID-19. About the research overall: The origin of the acute and convalescent COVID-19 samples was the United States, Italy and Spain. PBMCs, B-cell-depleted T cells, or T cells provided the cDNA or gDNA that made up the material.

How the authors handled the data: Counts of nucleated cells, estimated from reference gene primer amplification, were obtained. Measured with immunoSEQ multiplex PCR; TCRdb has only the in-frame clones, and not every one. V, J and clone size are those of that table, while D and trimming were read from the DNA. This table holds about 270,000 clones, around nine tenths found once. This receptor was taken from a middle-aged man who had recovered from COVID-19. The source material was peripheral blood.

The CDR3 loop is CSVAKGLAGERQFF. CDR3 bases: TGCAGCGTTGCAAAGGGACTAGCGGGAGAAAGGCAGTTCTTC. V gene TRBV29-1 combines with J gene TRBJ2-1; TRBD2 aligns across 14 bases. This CDR3 spans 14 amino acids. The V segment lost 4 bases and the J segment 12 bases; nucleotides outside the gene matches: 8. Looked up from germline, CDR1 is SQVTM and CDR2 is ANQGSEA.